The present TCR beta chain was sequenced within a study of T cell responses to AZD1222 COVID-19 vaccine. At the level of the study: Second doses at about 4 or about 12 weeks were pooled.

This CDR3 has 12 residues. Trimming took 1 base from V and 6 from J, leaving 7 bases between them. The germline V gene encodes CDR1 SGHTA and CDR2 FQGNSA. Some clones are missing from TCRdb's copy, which holds only in-frame ones; the method was immunoSEQ multiplex PCR. This table has tens of thousands of clones, 92% appearing once. Study-wide points: It should be noted that donors were predominantly white British and more often female, and clonal diversity was possibly underestimated. Nearly half of spike-specific TCRs reportedly target variant regions that are unmutated in the B.1.351 and B.1.1.7 variants. An increase in Spike-specific TCR breadth and depth was observed after two AZD1222 doses.

As for this clone: Its specificity is unknown.

Sequencing used peripheral blood, obtained on day 0 of AZD1222 vaccination. The sequence was obtained from an adult in good health. The chain links TRBV7-2 to TRBJ2-7; D uncertain. The DNA for the CDR3 is TGTGCCAGCAGCTTAGGGCCGATCGAGCAGTACTTC. The encoded protein is CASSLGPIEQYF.